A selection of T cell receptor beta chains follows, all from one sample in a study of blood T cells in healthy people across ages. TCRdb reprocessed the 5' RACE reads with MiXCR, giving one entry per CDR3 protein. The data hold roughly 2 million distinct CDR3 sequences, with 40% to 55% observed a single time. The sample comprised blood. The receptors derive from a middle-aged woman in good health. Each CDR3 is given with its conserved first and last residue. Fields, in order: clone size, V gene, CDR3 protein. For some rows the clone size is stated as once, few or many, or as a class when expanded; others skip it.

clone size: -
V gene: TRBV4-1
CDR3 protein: CASSQFTGTMEKLFF

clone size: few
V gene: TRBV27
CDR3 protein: CASSVRYDGTGRYGYTF

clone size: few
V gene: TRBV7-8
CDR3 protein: CASSVAQYYEQYF

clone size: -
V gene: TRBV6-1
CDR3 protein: CASQSTGATFGNQPQHF

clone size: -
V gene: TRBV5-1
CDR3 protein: CASGSGGPAYEQYF

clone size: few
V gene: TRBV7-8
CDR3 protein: CASSPLLTISGGRETQYF

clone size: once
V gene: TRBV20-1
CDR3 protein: CSARDLYKDGGYTF

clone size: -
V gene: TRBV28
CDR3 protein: CASSFALSTDTQYF

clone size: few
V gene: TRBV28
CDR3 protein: CASSLNWESNYGYTF

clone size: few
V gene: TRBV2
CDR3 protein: CASSERSLRGDEQFF

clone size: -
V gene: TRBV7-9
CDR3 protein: CASSGTLLSDQLFF

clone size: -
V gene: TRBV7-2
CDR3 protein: CASSSFRGGGHYNEQFF

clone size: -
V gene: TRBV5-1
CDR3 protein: CASSSRQSATDTQYF

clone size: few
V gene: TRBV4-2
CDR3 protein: CASSQDSGGIYEQFF

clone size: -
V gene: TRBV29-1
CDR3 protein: CSADLSGVPPNEQFF

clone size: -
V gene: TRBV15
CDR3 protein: CATSRDPGPKADTQYF

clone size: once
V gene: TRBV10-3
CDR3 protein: CANSDPGLAEETQYF

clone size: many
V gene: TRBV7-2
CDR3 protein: CASSFARGETQYF